These 17 T cell receptor beta chains came from one sample sequenced in a study of breast tumors, draining lymph nodes, adjacent tissues. TCRdb re-analysed the multiplex PCR reads in MiXCR, keeping a single row per CDR3 protein. The sample gives 200,000 to 300,000 distinct CDR3 sequences, 30% to 35% of which show up once; 0.85% to 1.2% is in the top ten. The lymph nodes were axillary draining lymph nodes from breast cancer patients. Sequencing was done on a sample of axillary lymph node tissue. These receptors all stem from a female donor with breast cancer. Some clones in this sample may be carry-over from other donors' samples.

The J gene is TRBJ2-1, the V gene TRBV15; 9 bases align to TRBD2. V dropped 3 bases and J dropped 6; count of bases not matched to a gene: 6. The CDR3 runs 15 residues. The V gene's germline CDR1 is LNHNV and CDR2 YYDKDF (reference sequence). DNA of the CDR3: TGTGCCACCAGCAGCCAACGGACTAGCGTCAATGAGCAGTTCTTC. Its translation is CATSSQRTSVNEQFF.

Many counts were recorded for this clonotype. V gene TRBV4-3 combines with J gene TRBJ2-3; the match to TRBD2 covers 9 bases. The CDR3 is 16 amino acids. V lost 5 bases and J lost 2; bases outside the gene matches: 8. CDR1 and CDR2 from the germline V gene are LGHNA and YSLEER. CDR3 bases: TGCGCCAGCAGCGCATCACTAGCGGGCCACACAGATACGCAGTATTTT. Translating it yields CASSASLAGHTDTQYF.

There are many counts of this clonotype. In nucleotides, the CDR3 is TGCAGCGTTGAAGATTCGTCGCCAGGGCCCTTCCTCGCATCCTACGAGCAGTACTTC. Amino acids: CSVEDSSPGPFLASYEQYF. V usage is TRBV29-1 and J usage is TRBJ2-7, with a possible D match to TRBD1 (5 bases). Per the germline V gene, CDR1 is SQVTM and CDR2 is ANQGSEA. V shed 0 bases and J shed 1 base, with 25 bases lying between them. CDR3 length equals 19 residues.

The chain recombines TRBV7-9 with TRBJ1-6, with TRBD1 as a possible D gene (6 bases). Looked up from germline, CDR1 is SEHNR and CDR2 is FQNEAQ (reference sequence). V was pared by 0 bases and J by 8 bases, with 14 bases between. CDR3 size: 16 residues. CDR3 in amino acids: CASSLAGGIWYSPLHF. The DNA of the CDR3 is TGTGCCAGCAGCTTAGCAGGGGGGATCTGGTATTCACCCCTCCACTTT.

This clonotype showed up just a few times. The V call is TRBV30, the J call TRBJ1-5; TRBD1 matches 10 bases. Trimming cost V 6 bases and J 4 bases; bases outside gene matches: 3. The CDR3 loop spans 13 amino acids. Germline V CDR1 and CDR2: GTSNPN, SVGIG (reference sequence). CDR3 DNA: TGTGCCTGCGGGACAGGGGAAAATCAGCCCCAGCATTTT. As protein: CACGTGENQPQHF.

About this clonotype: This CDR3 is missing its conserved last phenylalanine or tryptophan, likely due to a read error. This chain connects TRBV5-1 to TRBJ2-4; the D gene could be TRBD1 or TRBD2 (6 bases each). The CDR3 loop spans 14 amino acids. Trimming stripped 4 bases from V and 3 bases from J, with 11 bases between. The germline V gene has CDR1 SGHRS and CDR2 YFSETQ. The CDR3 region is CASSPGAHKNIQYI. In DNA, the CDR3 is TGCGCCAGCAGCCCGGGGGCTCACAAAAACATTCAGTACATC.

This clonotype was observed many times. This chain joins TRBV9 and TRBJ2-7; 8 nucleotides agree with TRBD1. The CDR3 covers 14 residues. The J segment lost 8 bases and the V segment lost 4 bases, leaving 11 bases of the junction unmatched. Germline V CDR1 and CDR2: SGDLS, YYNGEE. The CDR3 DNA is TGTGCCAGCAGCCCGAGGGTGACAGGGGCCCAGCAGTACTTC. Protein product: CASSPRVTGAQQYF. The whole variable domain, remainder taken from reference TRBV9 and TRBJ2-7, is DSGVTQTPKHLITATGQRVTLRCSPRSGDLSVYWYQQSLDQGLQFLIQYYNGEERAKGNILERFSAQQFPDLHSELNLSSLELGDSALYFCASSPRVTGAQQYFGPGTRLTVT.

Ten or more counts support this clonotype. The J gene is TRBJ2-7, the V gene TRBV6-1; D possibly corresponds to TRBD2 (5 bases). CDR3 length equals 14 residues. V was pared by 5 bases and J by 3 bases, with 14 bases between. The germline CDR1 and CDR2 sequences are MNHNS and SASEGT. The CDR3 reads CASSKEDGRYEQYF. The CDR3 bases are TGTGCCAGCAGTAAGGAGGACGGGCGCTACGAGCAGTACTTC.

This clonotype appeared many times. V usage is TRBV12-3 or TRBV12-4 and J usage is TRBJ1-5; possibly TRBD1 for D (5 bases). V lost 8 bases and J 7 bases, leaving 12 bases between the germline ends. The CDR3 extends over 12 amino acids. The CDR3 sequence: CASAGRGQPQHF. As DNA, the CDR3 is TGTGCCAGCGCGGGTCGGGGCCAGCCCCAGCATTTT.

This chain joins TRBV7-2 and TRBJ1-1; D unclear. The CDR3 is made up of 16 amino acids. V was trimmed by 5 bases and J by 3 bases, leaving 19 bases between them. Germline-derived CDR1 and CDR2 are SGHTA and FQGNSA. The CDR3, as DNA: TGTGCCAGCAGCCTTGAGAGAGCGGGGTGGGACACTGAAGCTTTCTTT. This gives the protein CASSLERAGWDTEAFF.

In its sample, this clonotype was seen many times. Here the CDR3 DNA reads TGCAGCGGGGGGACTAGCAGGTCCTACAATGAGCAGTTCTTC. It specifies CSGGTSRSYNEQFF. This chain connects TRBV29-1 to TRBJ2-1; 9 bases agree with TRBD2. Germline V lookup: CDR1 SQVTM, CDR2 ANQGSEA. The CDR3 extends over 14 amino acids. Losses at the gene ends were 7 bases for V and 1 base for J; bases not matched to a gene: 5.

This clonotype was recorded at least ten times. The rearrangement joins TRBV12-3 or TRBV12-4 to TRBJ2-7, with 7 bases aligning to TRBD2. This CDR3 spans 14 amino acids. V was pared by 1 base and J by 2 bases, with 2 bases of the junction left unmatched. Here the CDR3 reads CASSLVGGTYEQYF. The DNA of the CDR3 is TGTGCCAGCAGTTTAGTCGGGGGGACCTACGAGCAGTACTTC.

The V call is TRBV10-3, the J call TRBJ1-4; unclear D gene. Per the germline V gene, CDR1 is ENHRY and CDR2 is SYGVKD. With 6 bases removed from V and 11 bases from J, the gap between germline ends came to 16 bases. The CDR3 length is 13 residues. CDR3 loop: CAISPGKGEKLFF. The CDR3 coding sequence is TGTGCCATCAGCCCCGGGAAAGGAGAGAAACTGTTTTTT.

This clonotype was seen ten or more times. The chain carries TRBV11-3 and TRBJ1-5; D ambiguous. Germline V gives CDR1 SGHNT, CDR2 YENEEA. The V and J ends lost 1 base and 5 bases respectively, with 9 bases between them. The CDR3 is 14 residues long. In nucleotides, the CDR3 is TGTGCCAGCAGCTTAGGGCCAGGCGATCAGCCCCAGCATTTT. Translated: CASSLGPGDQPQHF.

The chain is built from TRBV19 and TRBJ1-6, with D unresolved. CDR1 is LNHDA, CDR2 SQIVND, per germline (reference sequence). V gave up 1 base and J gave up 14 bases, with 0 bases separating them. The CDR3 runs 9 residues. CDR3 nucleotide sequence: TGTGCCAGTAGTATAGCCCTCCACTTT. Translated, it gives CASSIALHF.

This clonotype occurred many times. This chain joins TRBV3-1 and TRBJ1-5; 8 bases match TRBD1. The V gene's germline CDR1 is LGHDT and CDR2 YNNKEL (reference sequence). V lost 1 base and J lost 4; bases outside the gene matches: 0. This CDR3 has 14 amino acids. CDR3 protein: CASSQGTGNQPQHF. In nucleotides, the CDR3 is TGTGCCAGCAGCCAAGGGACAGGGAATCAGCCCCAGCATTTT.

The sample holds a few counts of this clonotype. V and J are TRBV18 and TRBJ1-2; 8 bases are shared with TRBD1. V shed 2 bases and J 4 bases; nucleotides not matched to a gene: 6. The CDR3 extends over 15 amino acids. The germline V gene has CDR1 KGHSH and CDR2 LQKENI. DNA for the CDR3: TGTGCCAGCTCACCAACGTGGGGGACAGGCTATGGCTACACCTTC. This gives the protein CASSPTWGTGYGYTF.